The present T cell receptor beta chain was sequenced within a study of T cells in Graves' hyperthyroidism and ophthalmopathy. Study-wide results and caveats: Blood also contained most expanded thyroid clonotypes above 0.001.

Looked up from germline, CDR1 is MDHEN and CDR2 is SYDVKM. The CDR3 totals 14 residues. V lost 6 bases to trimming and J lost 1 base, with 12 bases between them. This clonotype has ten or more counts. What it binds is unknown. The TCR beta CDR3 regions underwent amplification using RNA transcripts as the source. An initial round of RT-PCR targeting the TCR CDR3 relied on the HTBI primer set. TCRdb recomputed calls from the multiplex PCR reads with MiXCR, one row per CDR3 protein. The table has a few hundred thousand distinct CDR3 sequences, approximately 15% seen once. In making diagnoses, clinical symptoms, serum thyroxine and TRAb, thyroid ultrasound and orbital computed tomography were all used. The source of the PBMCs was more than 9.5 ml of fresh peripheral blood.

This sequence was found in a woman in her twenties or thirties with Graves' ophthalmopathy. This chain joins TRBV28 and TRBJ1-1; D unclear. The sample was blood. The CDR3 sequence is CASSDALGNTEAFF. CDR3 DNA: TGTGCCAGCAGCGATGCCCTGGGGAACACTGAAGCTTTCTTT.